This TCR beta chain was retrieved from a study of lymphopenia after photon versus proton radiotherapy. Germline CDR1 reads SGHAT; CDR2 reads FQNNGV. The CDR3 consists of 16 residues. Trimming removed 0 bases at V and 5 bases at J, with 14 bases between. The repertoire was sequenced with immunoSEQ multiplex PCR; TCRdb's copy has only in-frame clones and lacks some. Among 150,000 to 200,000 clones listed, 80% to 90% were seen once. In regard to this clone: No antigen is known for it.

General study results and limits: Relative stability marked proton patients; photon patients lost diversity and naive cells. After the lymphocyte nadir, photon-treated repertoires showed oligoclonal expansion, especially of CD8+ Temra cells.

The receptor's source is a man aged 45-65 years with gastric cancer. Sequenced here: peripheral blood, sampled from a patient treated with photon-based radiotherapy. The genes are TRBV11-2 and TRBJ2-1, with a tentative D call TRBD2 (5 bases). For the CDR3, the DNA is TGTGCCAGCAGCTTAGACGTTGGGAGAGATGACAATGAGCAGTTCTTC. Amino acids: CASSLDVGRDDNEQFF.